This T cell receptor (beta chain) was documented in a study of blood T cell repertoires in COVID-19. Study overall: Researchers got acute and convalescent COVID-19 samples from the United States, Italy and Spain. The cDNA or gDNA used as material had been derived from T cells, B-cell-depleted T cells, or PBMCs.

As processed by the authors: The assay estimated nucleated cells by amplifying reference gene primers. Clones were read by immunoSEQ multiplex PCR, and TCRdb kept only the in-frame ones, dropping some. That table furnishes V, J and clone size, whereas the DNA furnished D and trimming. The repertoire consists of tens of thousands of clones, with 70% to 80% occurring once and the leading ten covering roughly a quarter. The ends were cut back, 3 bases at V and 4 bases at J, with 14 bases in the middle. Germline V gene lookup returns CDR1 SQVTM and CDR2 ANQGSEA. This CDR3 spans 14 amino acids. The genes are TRBV29-1 and TRBJ2-3; tentative D call: TRBD1 (6 bases). This sequence originates from a human donor in a cohort sampled during active COVID-19. Sequencing was done on a sample of peripheral blood. Written as DNA, the CDR3 is TGCAGCGTTGAGGCCCAGGGGAACGCAGATACGCAGTATTTT. Amino acids: CSVEAQGNADTQYF.